This T cell receptor beta chain was recorded in a study of cytomegalovirus exposure and HLA in healthy donors. Study-wide results and caveats: Differences between HLA loci emerged in a later analysis of TCR association rates, with DRB1 most and HLA-C fewest.

The donors (healthy individuals) were bone marrow donors. Vbeta (60) and Jbeta (13) primers were used in the PCR. Here immunoSEQ multiplex PCR was the method, and the copy in TCRdb shows in-frame clones only, minus some. The sample contains about 100,000 clones, 79% of which appear only once. The CDR3 is 17 amino acids. Germline CDR1 is LNHNV and CDR2 is YYDKDF (reference sequence). J lost 2 bases, V lost 2 bases, and 10 bases had no gene match. To note about this clone: Its antigen is unidentified.

The sequence came from a female donor in good health and CMV-seropositive. This sequence joins TRBV15 and TRBJ1-2; 8 bases agree with TRBD1. Sequenced material: PBMCs. CDR3 nucleotides: TGTGCCACCAGCAGAACACTAAACAGGGGGGAAAACTATGGCTACACCTTC. This translates into CATSRTLNRGENYGYTF. The full variable domain, with the rest looked up from reference TRBV15 and TRBJ1-2, is DAMVIQNPRYQVTQFGKPVTLSCSQTLNHNVMYWYQQKSSQAPKLLFHYYDKDFNNEADTPDNFQSRRPNTSFCFLDIRSPGLGDTAMYLCATSRTLNRGENYGYTFGSGTRLTVV.